This T cell receptor beta chain originates from a study of CD8 T cells in ankylosing spondylitis (dated by TCRdb to about 2017). At the level of the whole study: The study set out to find disease-linked TCR variants by profiling T cell receptor beta repertoires in ankylosing spondylitis patients and healthy donors. The full study cohort was made up of 25 to 30 ankylosing spondylitis patients and more than 90 healthy donors. Peripheral blood samples were taken, and synovial fluid was additionally collected from ankylosing spondylitis patients. Overall study outcomes, separate from this receptor: A TCR beta motif of fewer than 10 highly homologous amino acid variants appeared characteristic of blood from ankylosing spondylitis patients. A CD8+ phenotype was shown by the disease-linked clones, which were found at relatively low frequencies in peripheral blood. Some motif variants were previously reported in synovial fluid and blood of reactive arthritis patients, suggesting common disease-initiation mechanisms. The disease-linked clones were reported as significantly enriched in matched synovial fluid samples from ankylosing spondylitis patients.

Sequenced on an Illumina HiSeq 2500. TCR beta libraries were prepared by quantitative 5'-RACE with molecular barcodes. Processing in the source paper ran as follows. To identify disease-linked TCR variants, a new computational method was used, one built on a probabilistic model of VDJ rearrangement. Using fastp at Q25 and MiXCR, TCRdb reprocessed the public reads and kept productive beta chains. One record per CDR3 amino acid sequence lists the most common genes and DNA. TCRdb's processing, not the study's, gives the V and J calls here. This sample is represented by about 440,000 distinct CDR3 sequences; roughly a sixth of them were singletons. The ten largest clones represent approximately 1% of the sample. Trimming removed 3 bases from V and 8 bases from J, leaving 16 bases between the germline ends. In the germline V gene (reference sequence), CDR1 corresponds to DFQATT and CDR2 to SNEGSKA. Its CDR3 holds 14 amino acids, cysteine through phenylalanine. The sequence is cut down to CDR3 DNA, 42 bases in frame from base 1.

This clonotype was observed a handful of times. Its antigen remains undetermined. Base qualities are not at hand, and no much larger clone is one base apart. The rearranged chain carries TRBV20-1 and TRBJ2-2; a tentative D match to TRBD2 spans 5 bases. This receptor was identified in a male donor with ankylosing spondylitis. The specimen was blood, either unsorted or a sorted T cell fraction (not recorded which). The CDR3 reads as follows: CSARTDYLGGELFF. DNA sequence: TGCAGTGCTAGGACCGACTACTTGGGGGGGGAGCTGTTTTTT.